This TCR beta chain was identified in a study of regulatory T cells in long-lasting Graves disease. Time point of the sample: newly diagnosed GD, antithyroid drugs for less than 3 months. RNA isolated from PBMCs was used to make the TCR library. The ends lost 6 bases at V and 8 bases at J; junction bases unmatched: 4. The CDR3 sequence is 12 residues long. Germline CDR1 is MNHEY and CDR2 is SMNVEV (reference sequence). CDR3 regions were amplified by Arm-PCR using iRepertoire HTBI primers to build TCR beta libraries. TCRdb re-analysed the multiplex PCR reads in MiXCR, keeping a single row per CDR3 protein. The sample carries around 450,000 distinct CDR3 sequences, approximately 15% recorded once. The same sample was also studied in work on T cells in Graves' hyperthyroidism and ophthalmopathy.

The chain has TRBV27 and TRBJ2-1; 7 nucleotides align to TRBD2. Sequences were derived from peripheral blood mononuclear cells (PBMCs), sampled at new diagnosis, from a patient treated with antithyroid drugs. This sequence originates from a woman in her thirties or forties with Graves disease. Here the CDR3 reads CASSNGLDEQFF. The CDR3 nucleotides read TGTGCCAGCAGCAATGGACTAGATGAGCAGTTCTTC.